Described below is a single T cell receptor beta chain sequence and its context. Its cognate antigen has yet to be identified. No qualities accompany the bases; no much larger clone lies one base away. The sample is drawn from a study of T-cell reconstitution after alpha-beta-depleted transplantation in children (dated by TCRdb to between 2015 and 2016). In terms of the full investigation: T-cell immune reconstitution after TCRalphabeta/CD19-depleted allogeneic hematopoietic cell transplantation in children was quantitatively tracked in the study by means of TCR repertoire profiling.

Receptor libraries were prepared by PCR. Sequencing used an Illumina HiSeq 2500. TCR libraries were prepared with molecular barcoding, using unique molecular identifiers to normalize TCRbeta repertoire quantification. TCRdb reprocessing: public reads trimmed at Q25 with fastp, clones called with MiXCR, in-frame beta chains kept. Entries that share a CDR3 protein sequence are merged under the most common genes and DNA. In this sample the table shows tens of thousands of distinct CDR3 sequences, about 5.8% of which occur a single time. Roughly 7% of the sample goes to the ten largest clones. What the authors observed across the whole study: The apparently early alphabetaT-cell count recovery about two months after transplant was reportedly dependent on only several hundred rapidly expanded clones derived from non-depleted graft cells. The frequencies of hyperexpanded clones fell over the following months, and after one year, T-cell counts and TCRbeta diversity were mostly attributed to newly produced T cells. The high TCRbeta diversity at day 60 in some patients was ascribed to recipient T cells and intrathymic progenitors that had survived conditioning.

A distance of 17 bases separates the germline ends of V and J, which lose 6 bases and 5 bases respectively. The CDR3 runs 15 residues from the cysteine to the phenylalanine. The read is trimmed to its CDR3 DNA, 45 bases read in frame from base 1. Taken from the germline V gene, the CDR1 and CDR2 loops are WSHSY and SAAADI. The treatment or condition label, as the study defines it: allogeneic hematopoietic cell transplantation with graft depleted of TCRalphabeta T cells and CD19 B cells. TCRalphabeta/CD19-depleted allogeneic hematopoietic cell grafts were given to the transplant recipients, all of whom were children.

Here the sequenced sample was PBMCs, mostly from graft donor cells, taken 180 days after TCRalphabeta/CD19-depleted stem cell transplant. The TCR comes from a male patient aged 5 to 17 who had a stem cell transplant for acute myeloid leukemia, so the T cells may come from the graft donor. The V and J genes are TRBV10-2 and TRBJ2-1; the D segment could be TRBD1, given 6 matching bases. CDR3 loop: CASRNRERGHNEQFF. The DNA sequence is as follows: TGCGCCAGCAGGAACAGGGAGAGAGGACACAATGAGCAGTTCTTC.